Listed here are 23 T cell receptor beta chains from one sample, sequenced in a study of CD8 T cells in Susac syndrome. With random hexamers, roughly 0.45 to 1 ug RNA was reverse transcribed. MiXCR, applied by TCRdb to the immunoSEQ multiplex PCR reads, yields one record per CDR3 protein. Of 65,000 to 80,000 distinct CDR3 sequences listed, more than 85% were seen once; the top ten hold 0.5% to 0.65%. Sequencing used CD8+ T cells from PBMCs. These receptors came from a human donor with multiple sclerosis.

The CDR3 region has the DNA TGTGCCAGCAGTTTAGGGGGCGCAAACGGGGAGCTGTTTTTT. Translation: CASSLGGANGELFF. V gene TRBV27 combines with J gene TRBJ2-2; weak D call: TRBD1 (6 bases). CDR3 size: 14 residues. V was trimmed by 2 bases and J by 7 bases, leaving 11 bases between them. Germline V gene sequence: CDR1 MNHEY, CDR2 SMNVEV (reference sequence).

The chain carries TRBV2 and TRBJ1-2; TRBD1 matches 10 bases. This CDR3 contains 15 residues. Germline-derived CDR1 and CDR2 are SNHLY and FYNNEI. J lost 3 bases, V lost 8 bases, and 9 bases had no gene match. The CDR3 DNA follows: TGTGCCAGCCACCTAGACAGGGGGCGCGACTATGGCTACACCTTC. It translates to CASHLDRGRDYGYTF. Filled out from reference TRBV2 and TRBJ1-2, the complete variable domain reads EPEVTQTPSHQVTQMGQEVILRCVPISNHLYFYWYRQILGQKVEFLVSFYNNEISEKSEIFDDQFSVERPDGSNFTLKIRSTKLEDSAMYFCASHLDRGRDYGYTFGSGTRLTVV.

The rearrangement uses TRBV3-1 and TRBJ2-6, with D possibly TRBD2 on 5 matching bases. Germline V gene lookup returns CDR1 LGHDT and CDR2 YNNKEL (reference sequence). This CDR3 has 19 amino acids. The V and J ends lost 3 bases and 2 bases respectively, with 20 bases between them. CDR3 region: CASSHSVGVWSAGANVLTF. In nucleotides, the CDR3 is TGTGCCAGCAGCCATTCCGTCGGGGTCTGGAGCGCTGGGGCCAACGTCCTGACTTTC.

This clonotype was found a few times. V usage is TRBV5-6 and J usage is TRBJ2-7; D is undetermined. The germline V and J ends were trimmed by 4 bases and 2 bases, with 13 bases remaining between them. The CDR3 covers 14 residues. The germline V gene encodes CDR1 SGHDT and CDR2 YYEEEE. The CDR3: CASSLTSAPYEQYF. CDR3 DNA: TGTGCCAGCAGCCTGACCTCGGCTCCCTACGAGCAGTACTTC.

The chain combines TRBV3-1 with TRBJ2-7; the match to TRBD2 covers 7 bases. The length of the CDR3 is 14 residues. V gave up 1 base and J gave up 1 base; unmatched junction bases: 1. The germline V gene encodes CDR1 LGHDT and CDR2 YNNKEL (reference sequence). CDR3 sequence (DNA): TGTGCCAGCAGCCAAGGGGGGGGGTCCTACGAGCAGTACTTC. It encodes CASSQGGGSYEQYF.

Only one count was recorded for this clonotype. The chain couples TRBV10-3 to TRBJ2-1, with TRBD2 identical over 7 bases. The V gene end was trimmed by 4 bases and the J gene end by 7 bases; junction bases not matched to a gene: 4. The CDR3 runs 13 residues. Looked up from germline, CDR1 is ENHRY and CDR2 is SYGVKD. DNA of the CDR3: TGTGCCATCAGTGGGGCGGGAGCGAATGAGCAGTTCTTC. Translation gives CAISGAGANEQFF.

V gene TRBV7-3 combines with J gene TRBJ2-1, with D uncertain. The V gene lost 9 bases and the J gene lost 6 bases, with 15 bases spanning the gap. CDR1 and CDR2 from the germline V gene are SGHTA and FQGTGA. This CDR3 is built from 13 residues. This CDR3 is CASSPSDFNEQFF. The CDR3 DNA is TGTGCCAGTTCTCCTAGTGACTTCAATGAGCAGTTCTTC.

The V and J genes are TRBV6-6 and TRBJ1-1; TRBD1 aligns across 7 bases. CDR3 size: 14 residues. The V and J ends lost 4 bases and 2 bases, in that order; junction bases with no gene match: 4. CDR1 is MNHNY, CDR2 SVGAGI, per germline (reference sequence). The CDR3 here is CASSFGTVNTEAFF. The CDR3, as DNA: TGTGCCAGCAGTTTTGGGACAGTCAACACTGAAGCTTTCTTT.

This chain links TRBV19 with TRBJ1-5; TRBD1 might be the D (5 bases). CDR3 length: 18 amino acids. Germline V gene data show CDR1 as LNHDA and CDR2 as SQIVND (reference sequence). The V gene lost 3 bases and the J gene lost 4 bases, with 22 bases spanning the gap. CDR3 region: CASSMGWVGPEGNQPQHF. The CDR3 DNA follows: TGTGCCAGTAGTATGGGGTGGGTGGGACCGGAGGGTAATCAGCCCCAGCATTTT.

The chain carries TRBV5-1 and TRBJ2-1; D tentatively fits TRBD1 or TRBD2 (7 bases each). Trimming took off 4 bases at V and 2 bases at J, with 16 bases between the two ends. The CDR3 runs to 16 residues. CDR1 is SGHRS, CDR2 YFSETQ, per germline. In DNA form, the CDR3 reads TGCGCCAGCAGCCTCCTCAGGGGGGGGGCCTACAATGAGCAGTTCTTC. It encodes CASSLLRGGAYNEQFF.

This clonotype showed up just a few times. This chain joins TRBV9 and TRBJ2-7; D call uncertain. The CDR3 has 12 residues. Germline V CDR1 and CDR2: SGDLS, YYNGEE. The V end was cut by 4 bases, the J end by 6 bases, with 11 bases between. The CDR3 protein is CASSSDHTEQYF. The CDR3 DNA is TGTGCCAGCAGCTCGGACCACACCGAGCAGTACTTC.

The rearrangement joins TRBV27 to TRBJ1-6; perhaps TRBD1 as D (5 bases). The CDR3 length is 13 residues. Germline CDR1 is MNHEY and CDR2 is SMNVEV (reference sequence). V was pared by 5 bases and J by 7 bases, with 9 bases between. For the CDR3, the DNA is TGTGCCAGCAGTCGGGACTTAAATTCACCCCTCCACTTT. As protein: CASSRDLNSPLHF.

The rearrangement links TRBV4-3 to TRBJ1-3; D remains unclear. Germline V gene lookup returns CDR1 LGHNA and CDR2 YSLEER. Trimming left V 1 base short and J 3 bases short, with 7 bases between. The CDR3 sequence is 14 residues long. CDR3 sequence (DNA): TGCGCCAGCAGCCAAGGAGGAATTGGAAACACCATATATTTT. The encoded protein is CASSQGGIGNTIYF.

The chain couples TRBV15 to TRBJ1-6; D is ambiguous. The CDR3 has 13 amino acids. The V end was cut by 0 bases, the J end by 8 bases, with 5 bases between. Per germline, CDR1 LNHNV and CDR2 YYDKDF (reference sequence). The CDR3 DNA reads as TGTGCCACCAGCAGAGAACGGGATTCACCCCTCCACTTT. Translation gives CATSRERDSPLHF.

The CDR3 loop is CASSQEQNSPLHF. The CDR3 coding sequence is TGCGCCAGCAGCCAAGAACAGAATTCACCCCTCCACTTT. The gene calls are TRBV4-1 and TRBJ1-6; D is ambiguous. The CDR3 loop spans 13 amino acids. From germline, CDR1 is MGHRA and CDR2 YSYEKL. Trimming pared 0 bases from V and 7 bases from J, leaving 4 bases between.

The rearrangement uses TRBV4-1 and TRBJ2-2, with D uncertain. Trimming shortened V by 0 bases and J by 5 bases, and 4 bases separated the two germline ends. This CDR3 has 13 amino acids. Germline CDR1 reads MGHRA; CDR2 reads YSYEKL. The chain's CDR3 is CASSQEQTGELFF. In nucleotides, the CDR3 is TGCGCCAGCAGCCAAGAGCAGACCGGGGAGCTGTTTTTT.

The chain recombines TRBV28 with TRBJ2-7, with 9 bases matching TRBD1. With 1 base clipped from V and 2 bases from J, the junction kept 6 bases outside the gene matches. This CDR3 has 16 residues. CDR1 MDHEN and CDR2 SYDVKM come from the germline V gene. CDR3 residues: CASSLYGQGLAYEQYF. For the CDR3, the DNA is TGTGCCAGCAGTTTATACGGACAGGGGCTGGCCTACGAGCAGTACTTC.

The genes are TRBV7-9 and TRBJ2-5, with a possible D match to TRBD1 (6 bases). The germline CDR1 and CDR2 sequences are SEHNR and FQNEAQ (reference sequence). CDR3 length: 15 residues. V lost 2 bases to trimming and J lost 2 bases, with 12 bases between them. CDR3 nucleotide sequence: TGTGCCAGCAGCTTATTGGGGACATATCAAGAGACCCAGTACTTC. It codes for CASSLLGTYQETQYF.

The chain joins TRBV15 to TRBJ2-3; D gene unclear. This CDR3 region has 15 residues. Germline lookup yields CDR1 LNHNV and CDR2 YYDKDF (reference sequence). Trimming cost V 3 bases and J 2 bases, with 12 bases left between them. The CDR3: CATSSFESFTDTQYF. CDR3 in DNA: TGTGCCACCAGCAGCTTCGAGTCTTTCACAGATACGCAGTATTTT.

V usage is TRBV5-6 and J usage is TRBJ2-7; TRBD2 agrees at 9 bases. This CDR3 has 16 residues. V lost 2 bases, J lost 5 bases, and 11 bases stayed unmatched. Germline loops: CDR1 SGHDT, CDR2 YYEEEE. The CDR3 is CASSLKGTSKNHEQYF. The CDR3 DNA reads TGTGCCAGCAGCTTAAAGGGGACTAGCAAAAACCACGAGCAGTACTTC. The full variable domain, its missing parts supplied by reference TRBV5-6 and TRBJ2-7, is DAGVTQSPTHLIKTRGQQVTLRCSPKSGHDTVSWYQQALGQGPQFIFQYYEEEERQRGNFPDRFSGHQFPNYSSELNVNALLLGDSALYLCASSLKGTSKNHEQYFGPGTRLTVT.

V usage is TRBV27 and J usage is TRBJ2-3; D gene unclear. The CDR3 has 14 residues. Germline V gives CDR1 MNHEY, CDR2 SMNVEV (reference sequence). V was shortened by 3 bases and J by 5 bases, with 12 bases between the two germline ends. CDR3 bases: TGTGCCAGCAGTTTTTGGGCAGGTGGAGATACGCAGTATTTT. Translated, it gives CASSFWAGGDTQYF.

The CDR3 spells CASSYSSSGRDSYNEQFF. In DNA, the CDR3 is TGTGCCAGCAGTTACTCGTCCAGCGGGAGGGATTCTTACAATGAGCAGTTCTTC. V and J are TRBV6-5 and TRBJ2-1; 10 bases are a match to TRBD2. There are 18 residues in the CDR3. Germline CDR1 MNHEY, CDR2 SVGAGI. The junction had 9 bases not matched to a gene; V was cut back by 0 bases and J by 4 bases.

The rearrangement joins TRBV7-9 to TRBJ2-2; 8 nucleotides match TRBD2. The V and J ends lost 5 bases and 2 bases, in that order; junction bases with no gene match: 4. The germline gives CDR1 SEHNR, CDR2 FQNEAQ (reference sequence). CDR3 length: 15 residues. CDR3 coding DNA: TGTGCCAGCAGCCAGCGGGGGCTAAACACCGGGGAGCTGTTTTTT. Residues: CASSQRGLNTGELFF.